Presented here are 12 T cell receptor beta chains from one specimen sequenced in a study of cytomegalovirus exposure and HLA in healthy donors. Use of 60 Vbeta and 13 Jbeta primers characterized the PCR. Profiling relied on immunoSEQ multiplex PCR, and the TCRdb table lists in-frame clones only, not all of them. The table records 83,000 or so clones, about 76% of them present only once. Sequenced sample: PBMCs. Source of these receptors: a woman aged 40 to 55 in good health and CMV-seropositive.

The chain has TRBV11-1 and TRBJ2-7; D might be TRBD2 (6 bases). The germline V gene encodes CDR1 SGHAT and CDR2 FQDESV (reference sequence). Between the trimmed V and J ends, which lost 5 bases and 6 bases, there was a span of 17 bases. There are 14 residues in the CDR3. The CDR3 sequence is CASSPNSGLSEQYF. CDR3 DNA sequence: TGTGCCAGCAGCCCCAATAGCGGACTGTCCGAGCAGTACTTC.

This clone occurred once. V and J are TRBV4-1 and TRBJ1-1; 8 bases are shared with TRBD1. The germline CDR1 and CDR2 sequences are MGHRA and YSYEKL. CDR3 size: 17 residues. V was clipped by 1 base and J by 5 bases; unmatched bases: 12. The CDR3 DNA is TGCGCCAGCAGCCAAGGGACAGGGAGCACTTGGTTAACTGAAGCTTTCTTT. It specifies CASSQGTGSTWLTEAFF.

The chain carries TRBV7-9 and TRBJ1-3; D is unclear. Trimming cost V 5 bases and J 6 bases, with 14 bases left between them. Germline assignment: CDR1 SEHNR and CDR2 FQNEAQ (reference sequence). The CDR3 has 14 residues. The CDR3: CASSPRTLLNTIYF. The CDR3 bases are TGTGCCAGCAGCCCCCGTACTCTGTTAAACACCATATATTTT. Combining the CDR3 with reference TRBV7-9 and TRBJ1-3 gives the whole variable domain DTGVSQNPRHKITKRGQNVTFRCDPISEHNRLYWYRQTLGQGPEFLTYFQNEAQLEKSRLLSDRFSAERPKGSFSTLEIQRTEQGDSAMYLCASSPRTLLNTIYFGEGSWLTVV.

This clone was detected once. The V gene is TRBV6-1, the J gene TRBJ1-1; D unresolved. V was cut by 10 bases and J by 4 bases, with 19 bases left in between. The germline V gene has CDR1 MNHNS and CDR2 SASEGT. The CDR3 sequence is 14 residues long. The CDR3 reads CATFSLSLGTEAFF. The DNA for the CDR3 is TGTGCCACCTTTAGCCTTTCCCTAGGCACTGAAGCTTTCTTT.

The rearrangement links TRBV7-9 to TRBJ2-7, with 8 bases identical to TRBD1. This CDR3 region has 13 residues. Germline V gene sequence: CDR1 SEHNR, CDR2 FQNEAQ (reference sequence). V lost 5 bases to trimming and J lost 6 bases; unmatched junction nucleotides: 6. This CDR3 is CASSPQGAVEQYF. In DNA, the CDR3 is TGTGCCAGCAGCCCCCAGGGGGCAGTCGAGCAGTACTTC. Looking up the rest from reference TRBV7-9 and TRBJ2-7 gives the full variable domain: DTGVSQNPRHKITKRGQNVTFRCDPISEHNRLYWYRQTLGQGPEFLTYFQNEAQLEKSRLLSDRFSAERPKGSFSTLEIQRTEQGDSAMYLCASSPQGAVEQYFGPGTRLTVT.

The chain is built from TRBV5-1 and TRBJ2-3; D is unresolved. Germline CDR1 and CDR2: SGHRS and YFSETQ. The CDR3 covers 14 residues. Trimming cost V 2 bases and J 1 base, with 8 bases left between them. The chain's CDR3 is CASSLRSGTDTQYF. Written as DNA, the CDR3 is TGCGCCAGCAGCTTACGGTCGGGCACAGATACGCAGTATTTT.

This CDR3 is CASSPSQGVNEKLFF. As DNA, the CDR3 is TGTGCCAGCAGTCCTTCCCAAGGGGTTAATGAAAAACTGTTTTTT. The V gene is TRBV28, the J gene TRBJ1-4, with D possibly matching TRBD1 (5 bases). The V end was cut by 5 bases, the J end by 4 bases, with 14 bases between. This CDR3 has 15 amino acids. Looked up from germline, CDR1 is MDHEN and CDR2 is SYDVKM.

This chain connects TRBV18 to TRBJ2-2; D is uncertain. CDR3 length: 14 residues. V shed 6 bases and J shed 4 bases, with 12 bases lying between them. CDR1 is KGHSH, CDR2 LQKENI, per germline. The CDR3 nucleotides are TGTGCCAGCTCCAATTCAGGTAGCACCGGGGAGCTGTTTTTT. Protein: CASSNSGSTGELFF.

V is TRBV9 and J is TRBJ2-7; the match to TRBD2 covers 7 bases. CDR1 and CDR2 from the germline V gene are SGDLS and YYNGEE. The CDR3 sequence is 12 residues long. Trimming removed 0 bases from V and 11 bases from J; junction bases left unmatched: 5. The CDR3, as DNA: TGTGCCAGCAGCGTAGTACCGGGGGGAAAGTACTTC. This sequence encodes CASSVVPGGKYF.

This chain uses TRBV11-2 with TRBJ1-6, with D maybe TRBD1 (6 bases). This CDR3 spans 16 amino acids. Germline V gene data show CDR1 as SGHAT and CDR2 as FQNNGV. Trimming pared 3 bases from V and 6 bases from J, leaving 15 bases between. The CDR3 DNA follows: TGTGCCAGCAGCTTGACCTGGACAGATATTAATTCACCCCTCCACTTT. Translation gives CASSLTWTDINSPLHF.

The chain links TRBV10-3 to TRBJ2-5, with TRBD1 matching 7 bases. This CDR3 spans 13 amino acids. Looked up from germline, CDR1 is ENHRY and CDR2 is SYGVKD. The trim removed 9 bases at V and 2 bases at J, leaving 6 bases unmatched. The CDR3 sequence: CAIRDSPQETQYF. The CDR3 coding sequence is TGTGCCATACGGGACAGCCCACAAGAGACCCAGTACTTC.

The chain links TRBV12-5 to TRBJ2-4; D is undetermined. Per germline, CDR1 LGHNT and CDR2 FRNRAP. The V gene lost 1 base and the J gene lost 1 base, with 20 bases spanning the gap. This CDR3 spans 19 amino acids. The CDR3 is CASGLGFKGVRLAKNIQYF. The CDR3 bases are TGTGCTAGTGGTTTGGGTTTTAAAGGAGTCCGGTTGGCCAAAAACATTCAGTACTTC.